This T cell receptor (beta chain) was profiled in a study of cytomegalovirus exposure and HLA in healthy donors. Researchers ran the PCR with 60 Vbeta and 13 Jbeta primers. Sequencing used immunoSEQ multiplex PCR; TCRdb keeps in-frame clones, though not all of them. The sample consists of approximately 120,000 clones, 72% of them appearing once. V gave up 3 bases and J gave up 4 bases, with 7 bases separating them. Germline V CDR1 and CDR2: SGHTA, FQGNSA. The CDR3 totals 13 residues. This clone came up a few times. The V and J genes are TRBV7-2 and TRBJ2-1; D may be TRBD1 (5 bases). The TCR was taken from a man in his thirties or forties in good health and CMV-seronegative. Sample: PBMCs. This chain's CDR3 is CASSLTEYNEQFF. CDR3 coding DNA: TGTGCCAGCAGCTTGACAGAATACAATGAGCAGTTCTTC.